This TCR beta chain comes out of a study of T cell repertoires in cytomegalovirus infection. Study overall: Both CMV infection and a matching HLA type were indicated by public TCR beta signatures. Study findings and constraints: Adding up the frequency of public TCR beta families identified people who carried CMV plus the relevant HLA.

TCRdb called the reads again in MiXCR, with one record for every CDR3 protein. Of approximately 700,000 distinct CDR3 sequences detected, about a third appear once; the ten largest clones hold 2.5% to 3%. On this clonotype itself: No antigen is known for it.

The receptor comes from a human donor in good health (CMV status not recorded). Some clones in this sample may be carry-over from other donors' samples. Sequenced sample: PBMCs.

Written as DNA, the CDR3 is TGCAGTGCTAGAGATGTGGCCCCCTACAATGAGCAGTTCTTC. This codes for CSARDVAPYNEQFF. V is TRBV20-1 and J is TRBJ2-1; D gene unclear. CDR1 and CDR2 (germline): DFQATT, SNEGSKA (reference sequence). Deletions cut 0 bases from V and 2 bases from J, with 8 bases between. The CDR3 covers 14 residues.